This entry lists 28 T cell receptor beta chains sequenced from one sample in a study of shared clonotypes between healthy human individuals (dated by TCRdb to the early 2020s). The library was prepared using the immunoSEQ multiplex PCR assay. TCRdb mirrors the immuneACCESS table, restricted to in-frame sequences. Some clones are absent from its copies; in checked studies, under half trace to an unresolved V gene, and the reason for the others is unknown. For this sample there are 95,000 to 120,000 clones; about 71% appear just once. Around 25% of the sample lies in the top ten. What was sequenced was memory CD8+ T cells sorted from blood. The label giving this sample's cell subset or site can be read as: CD45RO+ cells pooled with CCR7-negative TemRA cells. These receptors originate from a woman aged 25 to 45 in good health.

This clone was picked up a small number of times. The chain has TRBV6-1 and TRBJ2-7; D is unresolved. V was trimmed by 3 bases and J by 10 bases, leaving 10 bases between them. There are 11 residues in the CDR3. The germline gives CDR1 MNHNS, CDR2 SASEGT. The CDR3 DNA reads as TGTGCCAGCAGTGACTCTCCAGGCCAGTACTTC. Translating gives CASSDSPGQYF.

J is TRBJ2-5 and V is TRBV2, with TRBD1 matching 8 bases. The DNA end is more similar to TRBJ2-7, so the J call may be wrong. CDR1 SNHLY and CDR2 FYNNEI come from the germline V gene. This CDR3 region has 14 residues. The CDR3, as DNA: TGTGCCAGCAGTCGTACAGGGGGTTCCTACGAGCAGTACTTC. It yields the protein CASSRTGGSYEQYF.

This clone was seen at least ten times. Additional DNA sequences in this sample encode the identical CDR3. This chain links TRBV29-1 with TRBJ2-1, with 8 bases lining up with TRBD2. The CDR3 runs 13 residues. CDR1 is SQVTM, CDR2 ANQGSEA, per germline. The ends lost 2 bases at V and 10 bases at J; junction bases unmatched: 7. The CDR3 protein is CSVEFEAGVEQFF. DNA of the CDR3: TGCAGCGTTGAATTTGAAGCGGGAGTAGAGCAGTTCTTC.

The rearrangement uses TRBV15 and TRBJ2-7; maybe TRBD2 (7 bases). V shed 0 bases and J shed 3 bases, with 12 bases lying between them. CDR1 LNHNV and CDR2 YYDKDF come from the germline V gene (reference sequence). CDR3 size: 15 residues. This CDR3 is CATSREGGANYEQYF. The CDR3 DNA sequence: TGTGCCACCAGCAGAGAGGGGGGGGCGAACTACGAGCAGTACTTC. The variable domain in full, completed from reference TRBV15 and TRBJ2-7, reads DAMVIQNPRYQVTQFGKPVTLSCSQTLNHNVMYWYQQKSSQAPKLLFHYYDKDFNNEADTPDNFQSRRPNTSFCFLDIRSPGLGDTAMYLCATSREGGANYEQYFGPGTRLTVT.

The chain combines TRBV4-1 with TRBJ1-3, with D perhaps matching TRBD1 (6 bases). Per the germline V gene, CDR1 is MGHRA and CDR2 is YSYEKL. Trimming cost V 1 base and J 2 bases, with 15 bases left between them. This CDR3 is 17 amino acids long. The CDR3 bases are TGCGCCAGCAGCCAAGTGGGAGCAGGGGAGACTGGAAACACCATATATTTT. Protein sequence: CASSQVGAGETGNTIYF.

Note on this clone: One end of the junction is discordant with germline, which a read error may explain. CDR3 DNA: TGTGCCATCAGTGCGGGACTCAAAACCAGCTCCTACGAGCAGTACTTC. This sequence encodes CAISAGLKTSSYEQYF. This chain connects TRBV6-4 to TRBJ2-7; weak D call: TRBD2 (6 bases). Germline V gene data show CDR1 as MRHNA and CDR2 as SNTAGT. This CDR3 has 16 residues.

This sequence joins TRBV4-1 and TRBJ2-7; the match to TRBD1 covers 11 bases. This CDR3 comprises 16 residues. V was clipped by 0 bases and J by 3 bases; unmatched bases: 4. Germline CDR1 is MGHRA and CDR2 is YSYEKL. The CDR3 sequence is CASSQDGGTGGYEQYF. For the CDR3, the DNA is TGCGCCAGCAGCCAAGATGGGGGGACAGGGGGCTACGAGCAGTACTTC.

This clone was seen just once. The chain uses TRBV19 and TRBJ2-4; D possibly corresponds to TRBD2 (7 bases). The ends were cut back, 5 bases at V and 6 bases at J, with 23 bases in the middle. The germline CDR1 and CDR2 sequences are LNHDA and SQIVND (reference sequence). The CDR3 loop spans 17 amino acids. The CDR3 loop is CASSERPLARGGNIQYF. The CDR3 nucleotides read TGTGCCAGTAGTGAACGCCCACTAGCGAGGGGGGGAAACATTCAGTACTTC.

The V gene is TRBV4-2, the J gene TRBJ2-1, with D tentatively TRBD2 (6 bases). Trimming left V 0 bases short and J 2 bases short, with 14 bases between. The CDR3 runs 17 residues. Germline V lookup: CDR1 LGHNA, CDR2 YNFKEQ. The CDR3 bases are TGTGCCAGCAGCCAAGACCAAACCGGAGGGGCCTACAATGAGCAGTTCTTC. Translated: CASSQDQTGGAYNEQFF.

V and J are TRBV29-1 and TRBJ2-1; 7 nucleotides match TRBD2. The ends lost 5 bases at V and 8 bases at J; junction bases unmatched: 15. Per germline, CDR1 SQVTM and CDR2 ANQGSEA. The CDR3 loop spans 15 amino acids. CDR3 DNA: TGCAGCGTTCCCTCGGAGTACGGGAGGATGGATGAGCAGTTCTTC. Protein sequence: CSVPSEYGRMDEQFF.

The chain combines TRBV5-8 with TRBJ1-5; unclear D gene. The length of the CDR3 is 13 residues. Deletions cut 4 bases from V and 6 bases from J, with 11 bases between. Germline V gene lookup returns CDR1 SGHTS and CDR2 YDEGEE. The CDR3 DNA reads as TGTGCCAGCAGCCCCCAGTGGAGTCAGCCCCAGCATTTT. Residues: CASSPQWSQPQHF.

This chain's CDR3 is CASRTRGLNYGYTF. DNA of the CDR3: TGTGCCAGCAGAACCCGAGGGCTAAACTATGGCTACACCTTC. J is TRBJ1-2 and V is TRBV28; D ambiguous. Trimming pared 6 bases from V and 2 bases from J, leaving 13 bases between. Germline V gene data show CDR1 as MDHEN and CDR2 as SYDVKM. The CDR3 totals 14 residues.

The chain carries TRBV5-1 and TRBJ2-3; TRBD2 matches at 12 bases. V lost 2 bases to trimming and J lost 3 bases; unmatched junction nucleotides: 13. The CDR3 is made up of 19 amino acids. Germline CDR1 SGHRS, CDR2 YFSETQ. CDR3: CASSFILTSGSGRTDTQYF. For the CDR3, the DNA is TGCGCCAGCAGCTTCATTTTGACTAGCGGGAGTGGTCGGACAGATACGCAGTATTTT.

V gene TRBV4-1 combines with J gene TRBJ1-1; D is possibly TRBD1 (6 bases). Trimming removed 3 bases from V and 5 bases from J, with 13 bases in between. The germline CDR1 and CDR2 sequences are MGHRA and YSYEKL. The length of the CDR3 is 14 residues. CDR3 protein: CASSHLGQLTEAFF. CDR3 bases: TGCGCCAGCAGCCACCTGGGACAATTAACTGAAGCTTTCTTT.

This clone was observed a handful of times. The J gene is TRBJ1-1, the V gene TRBV14; D is perhaps TRBD1 (6 bases). Germline CDR1 reads SGHDN; CDR2 reads FVKESK. This CDR3 contains 12 residues. V lost 4 bases and J 6 bases, leaving 9 bases between the germline ends. CDR3 sequence (DNA): TGTGCCAGCAGCCCTACAGGGTCTGAAGCTTTCTTT. Translating gives CASSPTGSEAFF. Supplemented by reference TRBV14 and TRBJ1-1, the full variable domain reads EAGVTQFPSHSVIEKGQTVTLRCDPISGHDNLYWYRRVMGKEIKFLLHFVKESKQDESGMPNNRFLAERTGGTYSTLKVQPAELEDSGVYFCASSPTGSEAFFGQGTRLTVV.

The rearrangement uses TRBV29-1 and TRBJ2-1; D is ambiguous. The CDR3 loop spans 14 amino acids. V lost 2 bases and J lost 0, with 8 bases in between. Per germline, CDR1 SQVTM and CDR2 ANQGSEA. In DNA, the CDR3 is TGCAGCGTTGAACCCACAAGCTCCTACAATGAGCAGTTCTTC. Amino acid sequence: CSVEPTSSYNEQFF.

This chain links TRBV27 with TRBJ2-7, with TRBD2 matching over 10 bases. V shed 3 bases, J shed 6 bases, and the junction held 11 bases outside the gene matches. Per germline, CDR1 MNHEY and CDR2 SMNVEV (reference sequence). CDR3 length equals 16 residues. For the CDR3, the DNA is TGTGCCAGCAGTTTTGGGCTAGCGGGGGCCTCTTTCGAGCAGTACTTC. As protein: CASSFGLAGASFEQYF.

This clone was counted at least ten times. V gene TRBV15 combines with J gene TRBJ2-6, with D unclear. Trimming left V 3 bases short and J 4 bases short, with 10 bases between. Germline loops: CDR1 LNHNV, CDR2 YYDKDF (reference sequence). This CDR3 region has 15 residues. CDR3 region: CATSRATEGANVLTF. CDR3 DNA sequence: TGTGCCACCAGCAGGGCTACGGAGGGGGCCAACGTCCTGACTTTC.

The chain has TRBV11-3 and TRBJ1-2; D gene unclear. Trimming removed 0 bases from V and 7 bases from J, with 6 bases in between. Germline CDR1 and CDR2: SGHNT and YENEEA. This CDR3 is 12 amino acids long. In DNA form, the CDR3 reads TGTGCCAGCAGCTTAGATGGCGCTGGCTACACCTTC. Translation gives CASSLDGAGYTF.

Details on this clone: Other nucleotide sequences in the sample specify the same CDR3. V gene TRBV11-2 combines with J gene TRBJ2-2; no reliable D call. The V and J ends lost 3 bases and 6 bases respectively, with 2 bases between them. The CDR3 runs to 11 residues. Germline CDR1 is SGHAT and CDR2 is FQNNGV. In DNA, the CDR3 is TGTGCCAGCAGCTTGGCCGGGGAGCTGTTTTTT. It is translated as CASSLAGELFF.

V gene TRBV7-6 combines with J gene TRBJ2-7; perhaps TRBD1 as D (6 bases). Deletions cut 5 bases from V and 2 bases from J, with 7 bases between. This CDR3 region has 12 residues. In germline, CDR1 is SGHVS, CDR2 FNYEAQ. CDR3 DNA sequence: TGTGCCAGCAGCACAGGGCCCTACGAGCAGTACTTC. Encoded protein: CASSTGPYEQYF.

J is TRBJ2-2 and V is TRBV2; a weak D match, TRBD1 (5 bases). The germline V and J ends were trimmed by 4 bases and 14 bases, with 14 bases remaining between them. This CDR3 is 12 amino acids long. The V gene's germline CDR1 is SNHLY and CDR2 FYNNEI. As DNA, the CDR3 is TGTGCCAGCAGTGTCCCAGGGTCCTCCCTGTTTTTT. Translated: CASSVPGSSLFF.

The table lists this clone with a count of one. The gene calls are TRBV29-1 and TRBJ2-7, with TRBD1 identical over 7 bases. Germline V gives CDR1 SQVTM, CDR2 ANQGSEA. J gave up 3 bases and V 8 bases, and 4 bases lay outside the gene matches. This CDR3 has 11 amino acids. The CDR3 sequence: CSYRDSYEQYF. CDR3 DNA sequence: TGCAGCTACCGGGACAGCTACGAGCAGTACTTC.

This rearrangement joins TRBV4-2 to TRBJ2-5; 12 nucleotides match TRBD2. The J segment lost 5 bases and the V segment lost 2 bases, leaving 9 bases of the junction unmatched. From germline, CDR1 is LGHNA and CDR2 YNFKEQ. The CDR3 is made up of 17 amino acids. The CDR3: CASSQSTSGSLLETQYF. The DNA of the CDR3 is TGTGCCAGCAGCCAATCGACTAGCGGGAGTCTTCTTGAGACCCAGTACTTC.

This clone has more than one count but fewer than ten. The J gene is TRBJ2-1, the V gene TRBV6-4; D is perhaps TRBD2 (5 bases). This CDR3 is built from 15 residues. Trimming stripped 5 bases from V and 3 bases from J, with 14 bases between. Germline V gene data show CDR1 as MRHNA and CDR2 as SNTAGT. The CDR3 protein is CASSYIAGLYNEQFF. The CDR3 coding sequence is TGTGCCAGCAGTTATATCGCGGGCCTCTACAATGAGCAGTTCTTC.

The chain is built from TRBV6-5 and TRBJ2-1; TRBD1 agrees at 8 bases. The germline V gene encodes CDR1 MNHEY and CDR2 SVGAGI. This CDR3 has 14 amino acids. V shed 1 base and J 6 bases; nucleotides not matched to a gene: 2. The CDR3 region is CASSYYRGFNEQFF. CDR3 nucleotides: TGTGCCAGCAGTTACTACAGGGGGTTCAATGAGCAGTTCTTC.

The chain couples TRBV28 to TRBJ2-1; TRBD2 matches 11 bases. Germline CDR1 and CDR2: MDHEN and SYDVKM. Unmatched junction bases numbered 6, after V lost 4 bases and J lost 4 bases. The CDR3 is 16 amino acids. For the CDR3, the DNA is TGTGCCAGCAGTTCCCGACTAGCGGGAAGTTACAATGAGCAGTTCTTC. This sequence encodes CASSSRLAGSYNEQFF.

This chain links TRBV6-6 with TRBJ2-1; the D gene is possibly TRBD2 (6 bases). This CDR3 comprises 13 residues. V lost 6 bases, J lost 5 bases, and 11 bases lay in between. Germline CDR1 reads MNHNY; CDR2 reads SVGAGI (reference sequence). The CDR3 nucleotides are TGTGCCAGCAGCCCTAGCGAAAACAATGAGCAGTTCTTC. The encoded protein is CASSPSENNEQFF.